The entry below describes one T cell receptor beta chain. The antigen this receptor binds is unknown. The junction departs from the called germline gene at one end, perhaps through a read error. The data belong to a study of CD8 T cells in Susac syndrome (dated by TCRdb to about 2019). Concerning the study at large: Among the Susac syndrome patients who were sequenced, clinically active disease was present in 5 or 6 and clinical remission was observed in about eight. At blood withdrawal, Susac syndrome patients were therapy-naive, treated with corticosteroids (with IVIg additionally given to some), or treated with IVIg alone. The study used repertoire sequencing to test whether antigen drove CD8+ T cell activation and differentiation in Susac syndrome. The study compared CD8+ T cell repertoire clonality among about a dozen healthy donors, roughly 14 Susac syndrome patients and approximately 16 multiple sclerosis patients. Findings and caveats that apply to the study as a whole: The TCR sequencing and HLA analysis was acknowledged to have included a relatively small number of individuals. CD8+ repertoires in Susac syndrome showed clonal expansion, which was highest in CD8+ TEMRA cells and was greater in clinically active patients than in remitting patients. In the total CD8+ and CD8+ TEMRA repertoires, 15 to 20 and five Susac-specific public clones, respectively, were identified.

RNA was extracted using the RNeasy kit, and about 0.45 to 1 ug of the RNA was reverse transcribed with random hexamers. TCR beta CDR3 regions were amplified with the immunoSEQ multiplex PCR assay covering 54 Vbeta and 13 Jbeta segments. To correct PCR amplification bias, a synthetic template baseline was used for both primer optimization and computational correction. In the source study's methods: Reads were annotated to V, D and J genes according to IMGT and were analyzed with immunoSEQ Analyzer, with only productive sequences retained. To calculate clonality, Shannon entropy was normalized by log2 of the number of productive unique sequences and then subtracted from one. For each patient and control, public and private clones were evaluated among the 100 most prevalent clones. Clones were defined as Susac-specific when absent from the healthy and MS cohorts, from over a thousand published viral clones and from other ImmuneACCESS disease sequences. In-frame beta chains were kept once TCRdb had trimmed the public reads at Q25 with fastp and called clones with MiXCR. Duplicate CDR3 protein sequences are folded into a single record with the most common DNA and genes. These V and J calls rely on TCRdb rather than the paper's analysis. Counted in this sample were around 90,000 distinct CDR3 sequences; 96% of them appeared once. Approximately 0.62% of the sample is in the top ten clones.

CDR1 and CDR2 (SNHLY, FYNNEI) derive from the germline V gene. From cysteine to phenylalanine, the CDR3 is 14 amino acids long. Only the CDR3 part of the read is kept: 42 bases, read in frame from the first base. Peripheral blood CD8+ and CD4+ T cells from healthy donors, Susac syndrome patients and multiple sclerosis patients were profiled by high-throughput TCR beta sequencing. The Susac syndrome patients fulfilled recently defined diagnostic criteria for either definite or probable disease. CD8+ TEMRA cells were enriched by FACS, while bulk CD8+ and CD4+ T cells were purified by magnetic negative isolation. Blood was collected in EDTA tubes and processed within 24 hours, with PBMCs isolated through density gradient centrifugation. PBMCs intended for TCR sequencing were cryopreserved in liquid nitrogen and thawed later in a water bath at 37 degrees C. A purity of at least 90% was achieved for sorted or isolated CD4+, CD8+ and CD8+ TEMRA cells.

The TCR comes from a human donor with Susac syndrome. The sequencing input was CD8+ T cells from PBMCs. The V and J segments used are TRBV2 and TRBJ1-1, and 8 bases in between align with TRBD1. The nucleotides read TGTGCCAGCAGCGAAGACAGGGGGAACACTGAAGCTTTCTTT. This yields the protein CASSEDRGNTEAFF.